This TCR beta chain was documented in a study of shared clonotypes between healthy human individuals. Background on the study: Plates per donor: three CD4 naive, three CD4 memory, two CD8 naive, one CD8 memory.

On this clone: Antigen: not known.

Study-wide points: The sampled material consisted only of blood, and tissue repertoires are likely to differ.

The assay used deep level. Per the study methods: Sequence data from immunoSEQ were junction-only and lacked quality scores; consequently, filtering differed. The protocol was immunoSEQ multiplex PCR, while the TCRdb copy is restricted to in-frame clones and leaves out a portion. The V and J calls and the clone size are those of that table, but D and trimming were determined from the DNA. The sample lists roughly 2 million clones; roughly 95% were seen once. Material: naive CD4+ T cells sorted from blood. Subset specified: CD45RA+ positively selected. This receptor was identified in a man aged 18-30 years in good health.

CDR3: CAWSRRGRGLSEKLFF. The CDR3 DNA reads as TGTGCCTGGAGTCGTCGTGGCAGGGGGCTTAGTGAAAAACTGTTTTTT. The V and J genes are TRBV30 and TRBJ1-4; 8 positions match TRBD1. The CDR3 has 16 amino acids. Germline CDR1 and CDR2: GTSNPN and SVGIG (reference sequence). V lost 2 bases and J lost 7; bases outside the gene matches: 12. Full variable domain (remainder filled in from reference TRBV30 and TRBJ1-4): SQTIHQWPATLVQPVGSPLSLECTVEGTSNPNLYWYRQAAGRGLQLLFYSVGIGQISSEVPQNLSASRPQDRQFILSSKKLLLSDSGFYLCAWSRRGRGLSEKLFFGSGTQLSVL.